This T cell receptor beta chain emerged from a study of T cells in Graves' hyperthyroidism and ophthalmopathy. Study-wide background: It was at initial diagnosis, before any treatment, that peripheral blood was collected.

Amplification of TCR beta CDR3 regions used RNA as the template. TCR CDR3 underwent first-round RT-PCR with the HTBI primer set. TCRdb ran MiXCR on the multiplex PCR reads and lists one entry per CDR3 protein. The sample yields about 280,000 distinct CDR3 sequences, around 25% seen once. V was shortened by 4 bases and J by 3 bases, with 12 bases between the two germline ends. The germline V gene encodes CDR1 SQVTM and CDR2 ANQGSEA. The CDR3 is 13 residues long. Recently diagnosed hyperthyroidism of less than 2 months' duration affected patients aged 18 to 65. A patient was excluded if there was uncontrolled infection, other autoimmune disease, pregnancy or lactation. This clonotype was detected ten times or more.

The clonotype comes from a man in his forties with Graves' hyperthyroidism that later progressed to Graves' ophthalmopathy. The sample comprised blood. The chain carries TRBV29-1 and TRBJ1-2; D is perhaps TRBD1 (6 bases). CDR3: CSVGPGEDYGYTF. The CDR3 DNA is TGCAGCGTTGGTCCAGGGGAAGACTATGGCTACACCTTC. The whole variable domain, filled in from reference TRBV29-1 and TRBJ1-2, reads SAVISQKPSRDICQRGTSLTIQCQVDSQVTMMFWYRQQPGQSLTLIATANQGSEATYESGFVIDKFPISRPNLTFSTLTVSNMSPEDSSIYLCSVGPGEDYGYTFGSGTRLTVV.